Included here is one TCR beta chain sequence, with context. Its antigen remains unidentified. Sequencing used immunoSEQ multiplex PCR; TCRdb keeps in-frame clones, though not all of them. The sample consists of roughly 120,000 clones, more than 85% of them appearing once. This sample is part of a study of T cell responses to AZD1222 COVID-19 vaccine. Whole-study findings and limits: A reported finding is that nearly half of spike-specific TCRs target unmutated variant regions. Dominant at 160-218 and 743-854, vaccine-associated CD4 TCRs also spanned spike. The donor cohort was predominantly white British with a female majority, and clonal diversity may have been underestimated.

Germline V lookup: CDR1 LGHNA, CDR2 YSLEER. The length of the CDR3 is 13 residues. With V trimmed by 4 bases and J by 10 bases, 2 bases remained unmatched. Sequences were derived from peripheral blood, sampled on day 0 of AZD1222 vaccination. The TCR comes from an adult in good health. The chain recombines TRBV4-3 with TRBJ1-6; the match to TRBD1 covers 9 bases. In DNA, the CDR3 is TGCGCCAGCAGCCGGGACAGGGTGTCACCCCTCCACTTT. This encodes CASSRDRVSPLHF.